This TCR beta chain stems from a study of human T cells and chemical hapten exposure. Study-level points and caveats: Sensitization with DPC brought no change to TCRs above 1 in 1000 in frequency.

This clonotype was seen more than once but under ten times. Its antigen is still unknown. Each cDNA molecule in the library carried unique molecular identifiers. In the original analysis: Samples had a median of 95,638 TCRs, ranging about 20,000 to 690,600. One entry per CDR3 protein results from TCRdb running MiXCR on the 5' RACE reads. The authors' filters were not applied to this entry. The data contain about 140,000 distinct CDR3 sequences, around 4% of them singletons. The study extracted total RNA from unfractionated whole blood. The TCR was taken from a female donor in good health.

The CDR3 region has the DNA TGTGCCAGCAGCGGGGGAGGGGAGCTGTTTTTT. It codes for CASSGGGELFF. V usage is TRBV9 and J usage is TRBJ2-2, with unresolved D. V lost 3 bases to trimming and J lost 8 bases, with 5 bases between them. Germline V gene lookup returns CDR1 SGDLS and CDR2 YYNGEE. The CDR3 is 11 residues long.